One and the same sample provided the 20 T cell receptor beta chains below, sequenced in a study of cytomegalovirus exposure and HLA in healthy donors. The primer mix had 60 Vbeta and 13 Jbeta primers. The method was immunoSEQ multiplex PCR; TCRdb's version includes in-frame clones alone and lacks a portion of them. Here the sample spans about 170,000 clones, roughly 72% being singletons. The sequenced sample was PBMCs. The receptors were sampled from a woman in her twenties or thirties in good health and CMV-seropositive.

The chain couples TRBV27 to TRBJ2-7, with D perhaps TRBD1 (5 bases). CDR3 length: 17 residues. Per the germline V gene, CDR1 is MNHEY and CDR2 is SMNVEV (reference sequence). V was trimmed by 3 bases and J by 0 bases, leaving 18 bases between them. CDR3 coding DNA: TGTGCCAGCAGTTTGCAGGGTGTTATGACAAGCTCCTACGAGCAGTACTTC. Protein: CASSLQGVMTSSYEQYF.

This clone was observed a few times. The J gene is TRBJ1-5, the V gene TRBV6-5; 8 bases are shared with TRBD1. The length of the CDR3 is 15 residues. Germline V gene sequence: CDR1 MNHEY, CDR2 SVGAGI. V shed 2 bases and J 4 bases; nucleotides not matched to a gene: 4. CDR3 amino acids: CASSYGQGANQPQHF. The CDR3 region has the DNA TGTGCCAGCAGTTACGGGCAGGGGGCGAATCAGCCCCAGCATTTT.

The gene calls are TRBV5-6 and TRBJ1-4; D not certain. V lost 2 bases and J 8 bases, leaving 10 bases between the germline ends. This CDR3 region has 13 residues. Germline V lookup: CDR1 SGHDT, CDR2 YYEEEE. This CDR3 is CASSFLSREKLFF. CDR3 bases: TGTGCCAGCAGCTTTCTTTCTCGGGAAAAACTGTTTTTT.

The CDR3 protein is CASSLAGEGGTYEQYF. DNA of the CDR3: TGTGCCAGCAGTCTAGCGGGAGAGGGTGGAACCTACGAGCAGTACTTC. The chain recombines TRBV25-1 with TRBJ2-7, with 10 bases matching TRBD2. The CDR3 totals 16 residues. J gave up 2 bases and V 5 bases, and 9 bases lay outside the gene matches. The germline CDR1 and CDR2 sequences are MGHDK and SYGVNS.

This clone was found a few times. The rearrangement uses TRBV29-1 and TRBJ2-3; 10 bases line up with TRBD1. V dropped 7 bases and J dropped 6; count of bases not matched to a gene: 4. From germline, CDR1 is SQVTM and CDR2 ANQGSEA. The CDR3 is 12 residues long. The CDR3 spells CSAGTGVDTQYF. Here the CDR3 DNA reads TGCAGCGCCGGGACAGGGGTTGATACGCAGTATTTT.

This sequence joins TRBV6-5 and TRBJ1-1; D not resolved. The CDR3 covers 12 residues. Deletions cut 1 base from V and 11 bases from J, with 11 bases between. Germline V gene lookup returns CDR1 MNHEY and CDR2 SVGAGI. The CDR3 here is CASSYYGEKAFF. The CDR3 nucleotides read TGTGCCAGCAGTTACTACGGTGAAAAGGCTTTCTTT.

The V gene is TRBV5-1, the J gene TRBJ2-2, with D perhaps matching TRBD1 (5 bases). The CDR3 runs 13 residues. Germline V gives CDR1 SGHRS, CDR2 YFSETQ. V lost 4 bases, J lost 3 bases, and 7 bases lay in between. CDR3 region: CASSLRDTGELFF. In DNA form, the CDR3 reads TGCGCCAGCAGCCTCAGGGACACCGGGGAGCTGTTTTTT.

V gene TRBV9 combines with J gene TRBJ2-5; 10 nucleotides agree with TRBD2. The CDR3 totals 17 residues. Trimming took 0 bases from V and 2 from J; bases not matched to a gene: 7. CDR1 is SGDLS, CDR2 YYNGEE, per germline. CDR3 loop: CASSVGRSGGLQETQYF. Here the CDR3 DNA reads TGTGCCAGCAGCGTAGGCCGTAGCGGGGGGTTGCAAGAGACCCAGTACTTC.

The chain has TRBV11-2 and TRBJ1-2; D gene uncertain. Looked up from germline, CDR1 is SGHAT and CDR2 is FQNNGV. The V end lost 0 bases, the J end lost 6 bases, and 11 bases lay between the germline ends. This CDR3 has 14 residues. CDR3 loop: CASSLDHPRDGYTF. Here the CDR3 DNA reads TGTGCCAGCAGCTTAGATCACCCAAGAGATGGCTACACCTTC.

This clone was seen only a few times. The V gene is TRBV27, the J gene TRBJ1-1; D perhaps matches TRBD1 (5 bases). The CDR3 covers 13 residues. V lost 2 bases and J lost 3, with 7 bases in between. The germline V gene encodes CDR1 MNHEY and CDR2 SMNVEV (reference sequence). The CDR3 DNA sequence: TGTGCCAGCAGTTTAAAACAGGACACTGAAGCTTTCTTT. As protein: CASSLKQDTEAFF.

J is TRBJ2-7 and V is TRBV9; 9 bases match TRBD1. The CDR3 consists of 13 residues. Germline CDR1 is SGDLS and CDR2 is YYNGEE. The J segment lost 6 bases and the V segment lost 4 bases, leaving 5 bases of the junction unmatched. CDR3 sequence reads: CASSSTGGSEQYF. The CDR3 region has the DNA TGTGCCAGCAGCTCCACAGGGGGCTCCGAGCAGTACTTC.

V and J are TRBV7-9 and TRBJ2-1, with no clear D. Germline values: CDR1 SEHNR, CDR2 FQNEAQ (reference sequence). There are 14 residues in the CDR3. V gave up 3 bases and J gave up 0 bases, with 6 bases separating them. The CDR3 loop reads CASSFRVSYNEQFF. In nucleotides, the CDR3 is TGTGCCAGCAGCTTCCGGGTCTCCTACAATGAGCAGTTCTTC.

V and J are TRBV11-3 and TRBJ1-1; D call uncertain. The CDR3 runs to 13 residues. With 5 bases removed from V and 6 bases from J, the gap between germline ends came to 13 bases. Per the germline V gene, CDR1 is SGHNT and CDR2 is YENEEA. The chain's CDR3 is CASSHRGSAEAFF. DNA of the CDR3: TGTGCCAGCAGCCACCGAGGTTCCGCTGAAGCTTTCTTT.

This chain uses TRBV5-1 with TRBJ1-2, with 7 bases aligning to TRBD1. V lost 0 bases, J lost 2 bases, and 1 base stayed unmatched. CDR1 is SGHRS, CDR2 YFSETQ, per germline. CDR3 length equals 14 residues. CDR3 sequence: CASSLATGNYGYTF. Written as DNA, the CDR3 is TGCGCCAGCAGCTTGGCGACAGGGAACTATGGCTACACCTTC.

With respect to this clone: Other nucleotide sequences from this sample produce the same CDR3. This chain connects TRBV30 to TRBJ2-5, with D unresolved. Germline assignment: CDR1 GTSNPN and CDR2 SVGIG (reference sequence). The length of the CDR3 is 11 residues. V was trimmed by 0 bases and J by 5 bases, leaving 4 bases between them. The CDR3 DNA sequence: TGTGCCTGGAGTGTACGGGAGACCCAGTACTTC. Translating it yields CAWSVRETQYF.

With respect to this clone: Other DNA sequences in this sample translate to the same CDR3. This rearrangement joins TRBV7-6 to TRBJ1-4; D is unresolved. This CDR3 comprises 14 residues. V shed 5 bases and J shed 8 bases, with 15 bases lying between them. The germline V gene has CDR1 SGHVS and CDR2 FNYEAQ. Here the CDR3 reads CASSPRTGSEKLFF. CDR3 in DNA: TGTGCCAGCAGCCCACGGACGGGAAGCGAAAAACTGTTTTTT.

The chain links TRBV5-1 to TRBJ2-7; D is perhaps TRBD2 (6 bases). V lost 4 bases and J lost 0, with 14 bases in between. Germline CDR1 and CDR2: SGHRS and YFSETQ. This CDR3 spans 15 amino acids. CDR3 amino acids: CASSPTGLTSYEQYF. DNA of the CDR3: TGCGCCAGCAGCCCAACGGGACTCACCTCCTACGAGCAGTACTTC.

The chain combines TRBV2 with TRBJ1-4; D gene uncertain. CDR1 is SNHLY, CDR2 FYNNEI, per germline. V lost 6 bases, J lost 8 bases, and 13 bases lay in between. There are 13 residues in the CDR3. The CDR3 protein is CASRDKLWEKLFF. The DNA for the CDR3 is TGTGCCAGCAGAGATAAACTCTGGGAAAAACTGTTTTTT.

The chain employs TRBV18 and TRBJ1-2; no clear D gene. Trimming took off 3 bases at V and 8 bases at J, with 19 bases between the two ends. Per the germline V gene, CDR1 is KGHSH and CDR2 is LQKENI. The CDR3 length is 15 residues. The CDR3 DNA reads as TGTGCCAGCTCACCCCAAGTTGAAGGCGGGTTAGGCTACACCTTC. It codes for CASSPQVEGGLGYTF.

The CDR3 coding sequence is TGCGCCAGCAGCCAAGAGACAGGGCGGGCCGGGGAGCTGTTTTTT. Protein product: CASSQETGRAGELFF. The V gene is TRBV4-3, the J gene TRBJ2-2; 7 positions match TRBD1. CDR3 length: 15 amino acids. Trimming took 0 bases from V and 6 from J; bases not matched to a gene: 4. Germline-derived CDR1 and CDR2 are LGHNA and YSLEER.